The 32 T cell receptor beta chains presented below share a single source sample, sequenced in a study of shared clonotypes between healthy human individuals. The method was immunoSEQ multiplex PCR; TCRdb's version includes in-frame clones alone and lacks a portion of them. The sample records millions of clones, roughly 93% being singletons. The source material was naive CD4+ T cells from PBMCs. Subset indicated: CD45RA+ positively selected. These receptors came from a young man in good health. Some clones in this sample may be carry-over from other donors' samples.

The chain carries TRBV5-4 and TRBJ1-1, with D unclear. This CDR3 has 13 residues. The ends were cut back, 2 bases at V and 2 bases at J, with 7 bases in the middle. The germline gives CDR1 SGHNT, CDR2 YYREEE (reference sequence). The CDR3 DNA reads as TGTGCCAGCAGCTTTCCATTTAACACTGAAGCTTTCTTT. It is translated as CASSFPFNTEAFF.

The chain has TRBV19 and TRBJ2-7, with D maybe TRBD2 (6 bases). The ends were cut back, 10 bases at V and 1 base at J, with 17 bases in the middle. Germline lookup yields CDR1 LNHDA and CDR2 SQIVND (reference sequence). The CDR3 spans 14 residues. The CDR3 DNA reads TGTGCCACCTCTCGGAGGGAGCTTTCCTACGAGCAGTACTTC. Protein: CATSRRELSYEQYF.

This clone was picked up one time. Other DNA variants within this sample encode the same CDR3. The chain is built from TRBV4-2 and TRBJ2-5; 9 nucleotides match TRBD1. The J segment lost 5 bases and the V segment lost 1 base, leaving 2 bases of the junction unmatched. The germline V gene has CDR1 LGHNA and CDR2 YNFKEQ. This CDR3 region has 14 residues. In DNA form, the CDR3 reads TGTGCCAGCAGCCAAGGACAGGGGGGGGAGACCCAGTACTTC. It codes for CASSQGQGGETQYF.

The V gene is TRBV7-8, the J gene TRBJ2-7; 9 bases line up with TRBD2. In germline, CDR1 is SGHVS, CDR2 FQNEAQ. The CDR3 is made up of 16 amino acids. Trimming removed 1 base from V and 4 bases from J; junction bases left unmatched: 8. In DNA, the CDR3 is TGTGCCAGCAGCTTAGGATTGGGACTAGCAGTGTACGAGCAGTACTTC. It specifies CASSLGLGLAVYEQYF.

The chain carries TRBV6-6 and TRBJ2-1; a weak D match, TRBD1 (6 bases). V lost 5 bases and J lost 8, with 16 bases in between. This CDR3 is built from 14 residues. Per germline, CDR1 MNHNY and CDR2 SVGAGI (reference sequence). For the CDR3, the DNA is TGTGCCAGCAGTCTTTTAAACAGGGACCATGAGCAGTTCTTC. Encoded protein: CASSLLNRDHEQFF.

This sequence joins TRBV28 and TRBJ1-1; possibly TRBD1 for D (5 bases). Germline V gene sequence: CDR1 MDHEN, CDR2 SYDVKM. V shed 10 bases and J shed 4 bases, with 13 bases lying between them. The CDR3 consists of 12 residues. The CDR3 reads CATRSGGTEAFF. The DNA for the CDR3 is TGTGCCACCAGGAGCGGGGGCACTGAAGCTTTCTTT.

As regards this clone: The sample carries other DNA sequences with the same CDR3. As DNA, the CDR3 is TGTGCCTGGAGTGTCGGCTACGAGCAGTACTTC. Protein sequence: CAWSVGYEQYF. The chain uses TRBV30 and TRBJ2-7; D remains ambiguous. Germline-derived CDR1 and CDR2 are GTSNPN and SVGIG (reference sequence). The CDR3 contains 11 residues. V was trimmed by 0 bases and J by 3 bases, leaving 3 bases between them. Using reference TRBV30 and TRBJ2-7 for the parts outside the CDR3, the full variable domain is SQTIHQWPATLVQPVGSPLSLECTVEGTSNPNLYWYRQAAGRGLQLLFYSVGIGQISSEVPQNLSASRPQDRQFILSSKKLLLSDSGFYLCAWSVGYEQYFGPGTRLTVT.

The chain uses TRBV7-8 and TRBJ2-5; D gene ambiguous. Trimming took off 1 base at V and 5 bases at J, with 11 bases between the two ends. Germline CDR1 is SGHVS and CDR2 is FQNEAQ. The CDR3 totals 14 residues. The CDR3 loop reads CASSLDDGGETQYF. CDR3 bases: TGTGCCAGCAGCTTAGACGACGGTGGGGAGACCCAGTACTTC.

The CDR3 loop reads CASSLYRYYGYTF. CDR3 sequence (DNA): TGTGCCAGCAGCCTATACAGGTACTATGGCTACACCTTC. The chain employs TRBV28 and TRBJ1-2; possibly TRBD1 for D (5 bases). V was pared by 6 bases and J by 3 bases, with 11 bases between. The length of the CDR3 is 13 residues. Per germline, CDR1 MDHEN and CDR2 SYDVKM.

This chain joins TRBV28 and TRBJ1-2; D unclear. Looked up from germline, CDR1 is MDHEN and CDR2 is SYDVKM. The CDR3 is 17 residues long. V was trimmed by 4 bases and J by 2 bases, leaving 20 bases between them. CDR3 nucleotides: TGTGCCAGCAGTTCCCCTCGGAGCCCGCCCTTAAACTATGGCTACACCTTC. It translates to CASSSPRSPPLNYGYTF.

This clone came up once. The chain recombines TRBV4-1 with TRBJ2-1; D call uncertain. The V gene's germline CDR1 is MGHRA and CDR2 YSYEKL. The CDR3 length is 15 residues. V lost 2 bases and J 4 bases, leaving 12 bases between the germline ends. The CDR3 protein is CASSQLYSEYNEQFF. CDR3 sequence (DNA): TGCGCCAGCAGCCAATTGTACAGCGAATACAATGAGCAGTTCTTC.

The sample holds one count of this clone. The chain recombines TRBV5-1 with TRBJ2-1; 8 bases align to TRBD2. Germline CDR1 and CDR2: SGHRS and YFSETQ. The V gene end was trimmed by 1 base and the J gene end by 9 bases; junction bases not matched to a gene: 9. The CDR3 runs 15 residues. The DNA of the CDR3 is TGCGCCAGCAGCTTGTTTAGCGGGATGGCTTTTGAGCAGTTCTTC. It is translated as CASSLFSGMAFEQFF.

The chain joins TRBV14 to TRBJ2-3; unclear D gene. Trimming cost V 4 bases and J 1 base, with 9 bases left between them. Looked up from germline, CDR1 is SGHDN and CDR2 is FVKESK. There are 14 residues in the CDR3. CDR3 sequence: CASSRTWGTDTQYF. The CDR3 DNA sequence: TGTGCCAGCAGCCGTACATGGGGCACAGATACGCAGTATTTT.

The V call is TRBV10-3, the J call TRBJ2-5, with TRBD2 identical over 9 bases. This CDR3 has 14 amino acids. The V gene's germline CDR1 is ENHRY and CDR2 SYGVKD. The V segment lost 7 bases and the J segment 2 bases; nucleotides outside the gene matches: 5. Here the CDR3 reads CAITSGKGQETQYF. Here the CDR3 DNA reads TGTGCCATCACTAGCGGGAAGGGACAAGAGACCCAGTACTTC.

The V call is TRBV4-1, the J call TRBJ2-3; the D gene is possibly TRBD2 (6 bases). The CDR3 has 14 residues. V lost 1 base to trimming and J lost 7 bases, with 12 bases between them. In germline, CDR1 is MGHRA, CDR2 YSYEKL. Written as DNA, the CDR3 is TGCGCCAGCAGCCAAGGCGGGGAGTATTATACGCAGTATTTT. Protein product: CASSQGGEYYTQYF.

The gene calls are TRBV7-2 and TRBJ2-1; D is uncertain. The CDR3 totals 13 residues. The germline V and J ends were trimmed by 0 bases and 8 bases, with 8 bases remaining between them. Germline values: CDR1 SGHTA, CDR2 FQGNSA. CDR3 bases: TGTGCCAGCAGCTTAGCTATCCGCGATGAGCAGTTCTTC. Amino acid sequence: CASSLAIRDEQFF.

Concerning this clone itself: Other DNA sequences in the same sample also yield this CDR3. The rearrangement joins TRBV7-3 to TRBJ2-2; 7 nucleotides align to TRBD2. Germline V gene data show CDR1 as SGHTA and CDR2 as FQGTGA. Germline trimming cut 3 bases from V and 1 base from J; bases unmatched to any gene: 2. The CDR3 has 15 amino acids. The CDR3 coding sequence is TGTGCCAGCAGCTTTGGCGGGAGGAACACCGGGGAGCTGTTTTTT. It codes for CASSFGGRNTGELFF.

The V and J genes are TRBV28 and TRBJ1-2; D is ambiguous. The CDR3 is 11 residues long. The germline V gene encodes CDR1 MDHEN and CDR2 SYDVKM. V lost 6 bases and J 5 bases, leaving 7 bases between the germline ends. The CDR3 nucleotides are TGTGCCAGCAGGAGAGATTATGGCTACACCTTC. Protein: CASRRDYGYTF.

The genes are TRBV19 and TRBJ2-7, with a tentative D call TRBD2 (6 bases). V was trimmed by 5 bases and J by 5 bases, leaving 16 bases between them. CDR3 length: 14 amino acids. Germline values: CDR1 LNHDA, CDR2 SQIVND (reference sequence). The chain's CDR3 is CASSSAGTPHEQYF. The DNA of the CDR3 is TGTGCCAGTAGTTCCGCGGGAACGCCTCACGAGCAGTACTTC.

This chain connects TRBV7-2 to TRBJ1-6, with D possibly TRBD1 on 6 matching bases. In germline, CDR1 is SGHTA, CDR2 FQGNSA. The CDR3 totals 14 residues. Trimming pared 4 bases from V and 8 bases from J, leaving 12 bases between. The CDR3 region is CASSSQGTHSPLHF. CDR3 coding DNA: TGTGCCAGCAGCTCACAGGGAACCCATTCACCCCTCCACTTT. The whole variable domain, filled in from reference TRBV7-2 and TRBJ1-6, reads GAGVSQSPSNKVTEKGKDVELRCDPISGHTALYWYRQSLGQGLEFLIYFQGNSAPDKSGLPSDRFSAERTGGSVSTLTIQRTQQEDSAVYLCASSSQGTHSPLHFGNGTRLTVT.

CDR3 in DNA: TGCGCCAGCAGCTTACAGACAGGGGGTGTATACACCGGGGAGCTGTTTTTT. It encodes CASSLQTGGVYTGELFF. This chain joins TRBV5-1 and TRBJ2-2; 9 bases line up with TRBD1. Per germline, CDR1 SGHRS and CDR2 YFSETQ. Trimming at V came to 2 bases and at J to 3 bases, leaving 8 bases not matched to a gene. CDR3 size: 17 residues. The variable domain in full, with the rest retrieved from reference TRBV5-1 and TRBJ2-2, is KAGVTQTPRYLIKTRGQQVTLSCSPISGHRSVSWYQQTPGQGLQFLFEYFSETQRNKGNFPGRFSGRQFSNSRSEMNVSTLELGDSALYLCASSLQTGGVYTGELFFGEGSRLTVL.

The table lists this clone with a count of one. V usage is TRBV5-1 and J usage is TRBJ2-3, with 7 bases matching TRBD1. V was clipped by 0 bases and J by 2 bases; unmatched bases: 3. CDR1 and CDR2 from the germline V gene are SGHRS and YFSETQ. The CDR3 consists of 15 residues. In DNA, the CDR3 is TGCGCCAGCAGCTTGGTCGACAGGGACACAGATACGCAGTATTTT. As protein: CASSLVDRDTDTQYF.

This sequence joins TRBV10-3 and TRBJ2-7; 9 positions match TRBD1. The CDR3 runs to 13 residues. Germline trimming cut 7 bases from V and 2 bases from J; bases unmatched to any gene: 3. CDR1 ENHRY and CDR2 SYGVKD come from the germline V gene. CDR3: CAINRDRAYEQYF. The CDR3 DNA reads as TGTGCCATCAATCGGGACAGGGCCTACGAGCAGTACTTC.

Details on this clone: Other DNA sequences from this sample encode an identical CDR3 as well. The CDR3 here is CASSYSMNTEAFF. In nucleotides, the CDR3 is TGTGCCAGCAGTTACTCGATGAACACTGAAGCTTTCTTT. V is TRBV6-5 and J is TRBJ1-1, with D unclear. This CDR3 has 13 residues. Germline loops: CDR1 MNHEY, CDR2 SVGAGI. V was pared by 0 bases and J by 0 bases, with 2 bases between.

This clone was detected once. CDR3 region: CASSRDGTTYGYTF. CDR3 coding DNA: TGTGCCAGCAGTAGGGATGGGACAACTTATGGCTACACCTTC. The gene calls are TRBV6-5 and TRBJ1-2; tentatively, D is TRBD1 (6 bases). Germline CDR1 MNHEY, CDR2 SVGAGI. This CDR3 region has 14 residues. The ends were cut back, 5 bases at V and 5 bases at J, with 15 bases in the middle.

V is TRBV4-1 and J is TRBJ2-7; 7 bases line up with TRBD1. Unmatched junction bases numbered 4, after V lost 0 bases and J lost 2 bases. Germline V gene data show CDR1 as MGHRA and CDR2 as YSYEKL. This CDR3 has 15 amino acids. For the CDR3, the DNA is TGCGCCAGCAGCCAAGAAGGGACAGCGGCCTACGAGCAGTACTTC. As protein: CASSQEGTAAYEQYF.

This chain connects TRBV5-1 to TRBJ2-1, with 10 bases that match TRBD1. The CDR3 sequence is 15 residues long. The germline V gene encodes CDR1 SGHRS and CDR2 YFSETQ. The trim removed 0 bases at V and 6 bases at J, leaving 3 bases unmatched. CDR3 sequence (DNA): TGCGCCAGCAGCTTGGCGGGACAGGGGAGCAATGAGCAGTTCTTC. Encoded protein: CASSLAGQGSNEQFF.

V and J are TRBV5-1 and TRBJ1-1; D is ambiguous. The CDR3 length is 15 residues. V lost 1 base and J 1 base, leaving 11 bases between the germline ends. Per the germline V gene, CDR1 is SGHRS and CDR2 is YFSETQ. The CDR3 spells CASSLTLRANTEAFF. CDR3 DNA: TGCGCCAGCAGCTTGACCCTGCGGGCGAACACTGAAGCTTTCTTT. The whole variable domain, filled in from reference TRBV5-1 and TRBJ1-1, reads KAGVTQTPRYLIKTRGQQVTLSCSPISGHRSVSWYQQTPGQGLQFLFEYFSETQRNKGNFPGRFSGRQFSNSRSEMNVSTLELGDSALYLCASSLTLRANTEAFFGQGTRLTVV.

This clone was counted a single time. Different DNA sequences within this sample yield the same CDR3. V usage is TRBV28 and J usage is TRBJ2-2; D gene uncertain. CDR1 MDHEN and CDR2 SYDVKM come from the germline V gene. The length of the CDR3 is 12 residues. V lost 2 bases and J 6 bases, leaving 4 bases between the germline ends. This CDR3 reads CASSLNAGELFF. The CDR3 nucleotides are TGTGCCAGCAGTTTAAACGCCGGGGAGCTGTTTTTT.

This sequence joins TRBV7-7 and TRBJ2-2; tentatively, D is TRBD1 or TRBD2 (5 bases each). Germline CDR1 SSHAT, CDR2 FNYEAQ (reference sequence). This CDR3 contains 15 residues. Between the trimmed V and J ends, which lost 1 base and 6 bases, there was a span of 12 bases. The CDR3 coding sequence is TGTGCCAGCAGCTTAGGGTGGGGGAGTCCCGGGGAGCTGTTTTTT. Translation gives CASSLGWGSPGELFF.

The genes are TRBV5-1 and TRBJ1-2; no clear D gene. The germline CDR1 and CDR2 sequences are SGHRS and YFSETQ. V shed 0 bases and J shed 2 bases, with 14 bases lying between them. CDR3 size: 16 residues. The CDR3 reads CASSLAVAGKNYGYTF. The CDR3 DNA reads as TGCGCCAGCAGCTTGGCCGTGGCAGGAAAAAACTATGGCTACACCTTC. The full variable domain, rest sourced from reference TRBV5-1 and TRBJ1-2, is KAGVTQTPRYLIKTRGQQVTLSCSPISGHRSVSWYQQTPGQGLQFLFEYFSETQRNKGNFPGRFSGRQFSNSRSEMNVSTLELGDSALYLCASSLAVAGKNYGYTFGSGTRLTVV.

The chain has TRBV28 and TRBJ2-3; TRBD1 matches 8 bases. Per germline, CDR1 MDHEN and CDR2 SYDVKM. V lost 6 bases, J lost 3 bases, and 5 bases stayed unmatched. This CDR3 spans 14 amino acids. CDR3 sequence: CASRNTGGTDTQYF. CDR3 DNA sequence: TGTGCCAGCAGAAATACAGGGGGGACAGATACGCAGTATTTT.